This TCR beta chain is from a study of T-cell reconstitution after alpha-beta-depleted transplantation in children. Preparation of the TCRbeta library used unique molecular identifiers. TCRdb called the PCR reads again in MiXCR, with one record for every CDR3 protein. This sample has about 300,000 distinct CDR3 sequences, with over 9% found just once. J gave up 1 base and V 6 bases, and 4 bases lay outside the gene matches. In germline, CDR1 is MGHDK, CDR2 SYGVNS. The CDR3 sequence is 14 residues long. The table lists this clonotype with many counts. This chain connects TRBV25-1 to TRBJ2-5, with 8 bases matching TRBD1. Sequenced here: PBMCs, sampled before TCRalphabeta/CD19-depleted stem cell transplant. This TCR was sampled from a boy under two years old with acute myeloid leukemia, due to receive a stem cell transplant. The CDR3 DNA reads as TGTGCCAGCAGCGCAGGGGGCTTCCAAGAGACCCAGTACTTC. Its translation: CASSAGGFQETQYF.